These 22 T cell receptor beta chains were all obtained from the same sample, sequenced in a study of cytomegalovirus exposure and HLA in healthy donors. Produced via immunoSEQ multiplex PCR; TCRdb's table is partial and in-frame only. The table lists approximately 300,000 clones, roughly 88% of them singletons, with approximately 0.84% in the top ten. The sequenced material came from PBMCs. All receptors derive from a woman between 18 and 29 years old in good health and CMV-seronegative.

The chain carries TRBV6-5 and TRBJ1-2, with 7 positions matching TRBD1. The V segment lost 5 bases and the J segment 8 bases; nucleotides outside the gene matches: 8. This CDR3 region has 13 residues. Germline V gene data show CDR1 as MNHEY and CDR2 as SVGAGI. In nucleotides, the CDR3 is TGTGCCAGCAGTCCCGGGACAGCGACCGGCTACACCTTC. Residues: CASSPGTATGYTF.

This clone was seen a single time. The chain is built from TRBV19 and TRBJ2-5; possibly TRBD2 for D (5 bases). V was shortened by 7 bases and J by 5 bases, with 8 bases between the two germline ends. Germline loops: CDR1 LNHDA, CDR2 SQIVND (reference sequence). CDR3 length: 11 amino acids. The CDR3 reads CASTGEETQYF. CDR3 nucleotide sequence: TGTGCCAGTACCGGGGAGGAGACCCAGTACTTC.

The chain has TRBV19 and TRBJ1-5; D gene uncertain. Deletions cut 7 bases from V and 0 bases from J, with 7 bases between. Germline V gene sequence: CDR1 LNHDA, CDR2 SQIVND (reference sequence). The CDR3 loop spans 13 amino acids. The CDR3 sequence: CASNPYSNQPQHF. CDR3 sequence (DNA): TGTGCCAGTAACCCCTATAGCAATCAGCCCCAGCATTTT.

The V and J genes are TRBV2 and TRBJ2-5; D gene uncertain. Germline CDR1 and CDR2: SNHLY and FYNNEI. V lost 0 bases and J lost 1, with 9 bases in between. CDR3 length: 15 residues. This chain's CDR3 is CASSEAAGFQETQYF. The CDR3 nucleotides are TGTGCCAGCAGTGAAGCGGCAGGTTTCCAAGAGACCCAGTACTTC.

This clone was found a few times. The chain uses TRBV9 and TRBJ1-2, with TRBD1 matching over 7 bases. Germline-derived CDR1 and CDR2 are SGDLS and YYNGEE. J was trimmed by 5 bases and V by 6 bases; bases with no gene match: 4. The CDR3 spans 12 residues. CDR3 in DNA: TGTGCCAGCAAAGGGACAGTTTATGGCTACACCTTC. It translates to CASKGTVYGYTF.

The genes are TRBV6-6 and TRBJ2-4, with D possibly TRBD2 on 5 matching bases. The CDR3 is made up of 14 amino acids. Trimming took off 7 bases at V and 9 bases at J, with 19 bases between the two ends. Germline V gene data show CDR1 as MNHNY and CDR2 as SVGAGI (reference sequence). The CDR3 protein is CASKAAPQGSIQYF. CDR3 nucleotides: TGTGCCAGCAAAGCGGCCCCCCAAGGGAGCATTCAGTACTTC.

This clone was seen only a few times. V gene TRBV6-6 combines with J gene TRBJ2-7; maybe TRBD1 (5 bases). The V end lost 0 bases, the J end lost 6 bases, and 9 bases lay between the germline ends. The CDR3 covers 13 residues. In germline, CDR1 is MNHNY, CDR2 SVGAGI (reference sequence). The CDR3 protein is CASSYSGQPEQYF. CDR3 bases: TGTGCCAGCAGTTACTCGGGGCAGCCCGAGCAGTACTTC.

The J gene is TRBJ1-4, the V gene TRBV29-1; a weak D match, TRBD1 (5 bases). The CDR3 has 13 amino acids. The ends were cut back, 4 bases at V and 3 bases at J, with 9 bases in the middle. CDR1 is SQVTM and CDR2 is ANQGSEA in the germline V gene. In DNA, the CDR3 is TGCAGCGTTGTCGGGGGAGCTAATGAAAAACTGTTTTTT. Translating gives CSVVGGANEKLFF.

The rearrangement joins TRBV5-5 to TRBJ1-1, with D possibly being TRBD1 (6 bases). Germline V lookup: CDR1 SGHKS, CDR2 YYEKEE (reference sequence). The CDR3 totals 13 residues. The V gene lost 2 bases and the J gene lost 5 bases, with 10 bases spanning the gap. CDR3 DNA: TGTGCCAGCAGCTTATCAGGACAGACTGAAGCTTTCTTT. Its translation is CASSLSGQTEAFF.

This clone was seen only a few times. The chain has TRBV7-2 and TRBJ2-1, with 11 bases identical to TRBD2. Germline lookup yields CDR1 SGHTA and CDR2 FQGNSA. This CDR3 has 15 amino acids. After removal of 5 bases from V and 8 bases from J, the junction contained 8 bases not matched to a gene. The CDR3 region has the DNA TGTGCCAGCAGCCCCATCACTAGCGGGAGCGATGAGCAGTTCTTC. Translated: CASSPITSGSDEQFF.

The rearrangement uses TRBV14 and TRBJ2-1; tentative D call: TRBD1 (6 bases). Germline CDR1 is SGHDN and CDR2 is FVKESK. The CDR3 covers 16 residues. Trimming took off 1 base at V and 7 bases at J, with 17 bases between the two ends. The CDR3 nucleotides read TGTGCCAGCAGCCAAGCACGGGACATGGATCGGAATGAGCAGTTCTTC. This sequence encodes CASSQARDMDRNEQFF.

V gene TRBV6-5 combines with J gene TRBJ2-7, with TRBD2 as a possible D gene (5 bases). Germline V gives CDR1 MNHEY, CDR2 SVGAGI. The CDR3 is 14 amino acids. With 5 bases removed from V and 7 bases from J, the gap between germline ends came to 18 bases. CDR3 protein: CASSPSGEAVEQYF. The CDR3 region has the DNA TGTGCCAGCAGTCCCAGCGGAGAGGCTGTGGAGCAGTACTTC.

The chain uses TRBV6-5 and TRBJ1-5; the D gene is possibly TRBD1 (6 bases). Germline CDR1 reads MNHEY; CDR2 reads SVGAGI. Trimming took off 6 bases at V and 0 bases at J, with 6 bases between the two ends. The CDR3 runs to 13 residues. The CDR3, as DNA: TGTGCCAGCAGAGGGGGTAGCAATCAGCCCCAGCATTTT. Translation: CASRGGSNQPQHF.

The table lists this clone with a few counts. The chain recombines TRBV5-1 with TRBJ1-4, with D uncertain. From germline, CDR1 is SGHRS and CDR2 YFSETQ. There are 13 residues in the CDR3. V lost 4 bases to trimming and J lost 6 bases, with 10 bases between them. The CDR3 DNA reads TGCGCCAGCAGCGGAGGAGGTGATGAAAAACTGTTTTTT. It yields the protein CASSGGGDEKLFF.

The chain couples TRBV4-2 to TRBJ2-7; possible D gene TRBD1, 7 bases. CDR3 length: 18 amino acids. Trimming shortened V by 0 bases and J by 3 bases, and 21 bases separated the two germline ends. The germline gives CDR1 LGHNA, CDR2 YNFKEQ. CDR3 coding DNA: TGTGCCAGCAGCCAAGATGGGGGGACAGCGGTCCAAATCTACGAGCAGTACTTC. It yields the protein CASSQDGGTAVQIYEQYF.

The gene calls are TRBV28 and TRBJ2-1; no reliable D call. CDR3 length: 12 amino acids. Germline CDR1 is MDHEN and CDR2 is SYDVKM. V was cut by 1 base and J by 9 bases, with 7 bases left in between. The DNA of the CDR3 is TGTGCCAGCAGTTTATCCCTTCTTGAGCAGTTCTTC. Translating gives CASSLSLLEQFF.

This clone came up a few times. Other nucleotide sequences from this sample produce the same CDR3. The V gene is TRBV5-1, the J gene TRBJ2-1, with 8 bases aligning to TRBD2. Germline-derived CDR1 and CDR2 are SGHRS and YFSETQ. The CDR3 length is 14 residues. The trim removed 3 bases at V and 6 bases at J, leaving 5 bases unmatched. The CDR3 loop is CASSSGLAGNEQFF. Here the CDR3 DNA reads TGCGCCAGCAGCTCCGGACTAGCAGGCAATGAGCAGTTCTTC. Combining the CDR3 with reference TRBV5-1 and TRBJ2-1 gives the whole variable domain KAGVTQTPRYLIKTRGQQVTLSCSPISGHRSVSWYQQTPGQGLQFLFEYFSETQRNKGNFPGRFSGRQFSNSRSEMNVSTLELGDSALYLCASSSGLAGNEQFFGPGTRLTVL.

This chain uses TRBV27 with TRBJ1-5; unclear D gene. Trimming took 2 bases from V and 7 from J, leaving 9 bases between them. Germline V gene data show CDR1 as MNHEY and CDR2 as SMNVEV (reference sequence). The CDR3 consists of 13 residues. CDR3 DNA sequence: TGTGCCAGCAGTTTACGGCGAGGGCAGCCCCAGCATTTT. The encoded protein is CASSLRRGQPQHF.

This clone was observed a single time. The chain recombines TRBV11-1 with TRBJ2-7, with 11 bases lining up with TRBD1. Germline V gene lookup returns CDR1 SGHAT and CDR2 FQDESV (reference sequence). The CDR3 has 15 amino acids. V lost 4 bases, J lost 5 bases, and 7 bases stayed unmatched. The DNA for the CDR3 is TGTGCCAGCAGCTCCCCGGGACAGGGGGGAAACGAGCAGTACTTC. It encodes CASSSPGQGGNEQYF.

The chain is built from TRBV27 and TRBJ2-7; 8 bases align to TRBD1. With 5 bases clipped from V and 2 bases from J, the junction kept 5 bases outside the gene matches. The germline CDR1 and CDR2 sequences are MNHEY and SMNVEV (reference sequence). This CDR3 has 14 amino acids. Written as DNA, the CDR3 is TGTGCCAGCAGTCTCAGGGGGCCCCCCTACGAGCAGTACTTC. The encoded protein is CASSLRGPPYEQYF.

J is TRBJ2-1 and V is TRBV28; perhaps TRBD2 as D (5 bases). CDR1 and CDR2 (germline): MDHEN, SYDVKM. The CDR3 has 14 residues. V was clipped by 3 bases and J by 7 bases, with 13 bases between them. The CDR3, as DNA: TGTGCCAGCAGTTTTTTCGGGAACACAAATGAGCAGTTCTTC. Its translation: CASSFFGNTNEQFF. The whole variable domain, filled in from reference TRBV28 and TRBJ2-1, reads DVKVTQSSRYLVKRTGEKVFLECVQDMDHENMFWYRQDPGLGLRLIYFSYDVKMKEKGDIPEGYSVSREKKERFSLILESASTNQTSMYLCASSFFGNTNEQFFGPGTRLTVL.

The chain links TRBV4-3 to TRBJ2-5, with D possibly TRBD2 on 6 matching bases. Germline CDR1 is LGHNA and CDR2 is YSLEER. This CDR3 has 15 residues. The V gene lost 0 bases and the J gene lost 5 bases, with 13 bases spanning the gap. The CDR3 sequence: CASSQELLAGETQYF. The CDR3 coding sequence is TGCGCCAGCAGCCAAGAATTACTAGCTGGTGAGACCCAGTACTTC.